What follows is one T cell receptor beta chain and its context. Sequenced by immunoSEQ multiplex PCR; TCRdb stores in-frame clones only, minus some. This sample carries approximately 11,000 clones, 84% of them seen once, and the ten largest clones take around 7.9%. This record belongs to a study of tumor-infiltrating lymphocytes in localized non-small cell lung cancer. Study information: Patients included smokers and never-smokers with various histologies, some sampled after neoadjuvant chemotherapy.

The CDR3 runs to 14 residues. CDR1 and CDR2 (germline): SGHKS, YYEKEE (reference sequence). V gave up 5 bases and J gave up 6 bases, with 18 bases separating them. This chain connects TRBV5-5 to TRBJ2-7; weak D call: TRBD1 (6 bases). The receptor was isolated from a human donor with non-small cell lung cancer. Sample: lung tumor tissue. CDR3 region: CASSLTGTPLEQYF. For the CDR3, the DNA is TGTGCCAGCAGTTTAACCGGGACACCCCTCGAGCAGTACTTC. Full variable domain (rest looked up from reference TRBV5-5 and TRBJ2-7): DAGVTQSPTHLIKTRGQQVTLRCSPISGHKSVSWYQQVLGQGPQFIFQYYEKEERGRGNFPDRFSARQFPNYSSELNVNALLLGDSALYLCASSLTGTPLEQYFGPGTRLTVT.